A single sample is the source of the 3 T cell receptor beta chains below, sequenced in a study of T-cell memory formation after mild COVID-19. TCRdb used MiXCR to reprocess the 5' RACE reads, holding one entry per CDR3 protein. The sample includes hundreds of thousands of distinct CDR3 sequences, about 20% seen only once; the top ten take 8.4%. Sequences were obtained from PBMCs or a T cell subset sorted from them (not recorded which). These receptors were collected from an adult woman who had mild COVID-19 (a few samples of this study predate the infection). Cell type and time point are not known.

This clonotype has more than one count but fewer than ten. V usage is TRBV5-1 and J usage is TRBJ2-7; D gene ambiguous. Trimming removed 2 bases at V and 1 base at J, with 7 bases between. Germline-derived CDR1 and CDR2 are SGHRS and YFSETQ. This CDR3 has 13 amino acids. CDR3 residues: CASSFTDSYEQYF. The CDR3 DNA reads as TGCGCCAGCAGCTTTACAGATTCCTACGAGCAGTACTTC.

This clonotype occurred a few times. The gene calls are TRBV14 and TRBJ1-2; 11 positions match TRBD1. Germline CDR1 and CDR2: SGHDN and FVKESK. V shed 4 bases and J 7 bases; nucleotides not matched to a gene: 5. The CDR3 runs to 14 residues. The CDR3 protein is CASSRLGQGAGYTF. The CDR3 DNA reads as TGTGCCAGCAGCCGCCTCGGACAGGGGGCTGGCTACACCTTC.

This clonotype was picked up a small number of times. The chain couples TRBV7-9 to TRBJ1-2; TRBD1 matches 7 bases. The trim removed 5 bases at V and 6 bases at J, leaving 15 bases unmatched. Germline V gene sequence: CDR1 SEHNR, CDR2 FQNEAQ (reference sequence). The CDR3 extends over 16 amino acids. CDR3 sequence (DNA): TGTGCCAGCAGCAGGGCCGGGACAGAAATGGTTGATGGCTACACCTTC. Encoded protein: CASSRAGTEMVDGYTF.